This T cell receptor (beta chain) appears in the sequencing data of a study of a mutant IDH1 vaccine in newly diagnosed glioma. For the study at large: Vaccination was launched 4-6 weeks after radiotherapy alone, or with temozolomide cycles. Of the patients given treatment, around 60% were male and about 40% were female, and a mean age of around 41 years was recorded. Patients were pretreated with radiotherapy, temozolomide, or both, mostly both.

CDR3 length: 17 residues. The V end lost 0 bases, the J end lost 1 base, and 15 bases lay between the germline ends. CDR1 is SGHVS and CDR2 is FQNEAQ in the germline V gene. Note on this clone: As yet, its antigen is unknown.

Profiling relied on immunoSEQ multiplex PCR, and the TCRdb table lists in-frame clones only, not all of them. This table has roughly 51,000 clones, 65% to 85% appearing once. As to time point: week 47, end of study. The content of each vaccine dose was 300 ug of mutant IDH1 20-mer peptide, and topical imiquimod accompanied it. Eight vaccine injections were given to patients in weeks 1, 3, 5, 7, 11, 15, 19 and 23. The sequencing used PBMCs, collected from a glioma patient whose treatment included an IDH1 peptide vaccine. This TCR derives from a woman aged 25 to 39 with glioma. Some clones in this sample may be carry-over from other donors' samples. The V and J genes are TRBV7-8 and TRBJ1-2; TRBD1 is a possible D gene (6 bases). The CDR3 DNA sequence: TGTGCCAGCAGCTTAGCTTCCGGGCAGGGGAGTAACTATGGCTACACCTTC. It encodes CASSLASGQGSNYGYTF. Combining the CDR3 with reference TRBV7-8 and TRBJ1-2 gives the whole variable domain GAGVSQSPRYKVAKRGQDVALRCDPISGHVSLFWYQQALGQGPEFLTYFQNEAQLDKSGLPSDRFFAERPEGSVSTLKIQRTQQEDSAVYLCASSLASGQGSNYGYTFGSGTRLTVV.